This entry lists 31 T cell receptor beta chains sequenced from one sample in a study of T cells in Graves' hyperthyroidism and ophthalmopathy. Amplified regions were TCR beta CDR3 sequences from RNA transcripts. In the first-round RT-PCR of the TCR CDR3, the HTBI primer set was used. MiXCR, run by TCRdb on the multiplex PCR reads, gives a single entry per CDR3 protein. The sample has a few hundred thousand distinct CDR3 sequences, about 15% seen once. The sample was blood. These receptors came from a woman aged 25 to 39 with Graves' hyperthyroidism.

With respect to this clonotype: One base away lies a much larger clone, so this may be a sequencing read error. The J gene is TRBJ2-2, the V gene TRBV27; D is possibly TRBD1 (6 bases). V lost 6 bases and J lost 3, with 11 bases in between. The CDR3 has 14 residues. CDR1 MNHEY and CDR2 SMNVEV come from the germline V gene (reference sequence). The CDR3, as DNA: TGTGCCAGCAGAAGTAAGGGGGACACCGGGGAGCTGTTTTTT. This gives the protein CASRSKGDTGELFF.

This clonotype was seen ten or more times. The gene calls are TRBV11-2 and TRBJ2-3; 8 bases match TRBD1. In germline, CDR1 is SGHAT, CDR2 FQNNGV. V shed 5 bases, J shed 3 bases, and the junction held 10 bases outside the gene matches. The CDR3 spans 16 residues. CDR3 amino acids: CASSHTQGARTDTQYF. CDR3 bases: TGTGCCAGCAGCCACACCCAGGGGGCGCGAACAGATACGCAGTATTTT.

This chain links TRBV6-1 with TRBJ2-7, with 7 bases that match TRBD1. The ends lost 5 bases at V and 3 bases at J; junction bases unmatched: 10. Germline V CDR1 and CDR2: MNHNS, SASEGT. This CDR3 region has 15 residues. The chain's CDR3 is CASSYGDDRVYEQYF. The CDR3 bases are TGTGCCAGCAGTTATGGGGACGACAGGGTCTACGAGCAGTACTTC.

This clonotype was picked up many times. CDR3 sequence: CASTGGGRSSYNEQFF. In DNA form, the CDR3 reads TGTGCCAGTACAGGGGGCGGGAGGTCCTCCTACAATGAGCAGTTCTTC. The chain is built from TRBV19 and TRBJ2-1; D possibly matches TRBD1 or TRBD2 (8 bases each). V shed 7 bases and J shed 0 bases, with 16 bases lying between them. Germline V gives CDR1 LNHDA, CDR2 SQIVND (reference sequence). CDR3 size: 16 residues.

This clonotype was found a few times. This chain links TRBV6-1 with TRBJ2-1; tentatively, D is TRBD1 (6 bases). The CDR3 is 13 amino acids. In germline, CDR1 is MNHNS, CDR2 SASEGT. V lost 6 bases, J lost 7 bases, and 13 bases lay in between. CDR3 residues: CASSRDRTNEQFF. CDR3 DNA: TGTGCCAGCAGCCGCGACAGGACGAATGAGCAGTTCTTC.

In its sample, this clonotype was seen a few times. The chain is built from TRBV29-1 and TRBJ1-1; 8 bases are shared with TRBD1. This CDR3 comprises 12 residues. The germline V gene has CDR1 SQVTM and CDR2 ANQGSEA. V was clipped by 3 bases and J by 7 bases; unmatched bases: 4. The CDR3 protein is CSVDRGLSEAFF. The CDR3 DNA is TGCAGCGTTGACAGGGGGCTCAGTGAAGCTTTCTTT.

This clonotype was seen at least ten times. J is TRBJ2-1 and V is TRBV3-1, with TRBD2 matching over 11 bases. The CDR3 spans 16 residues. V was pared by 1 base and J by 9 bases, with 8 bases of the junction left unmatched. CDR1 LGHDT and CDR2 YNNKEL come from the germline V gene (reference sequence). The CDR3 sequence is CASSQGYSGREGEQFF. The CDR3 DNA sequence: TGTGCCAGCAGCCAAGGATATAGCGGGAGGGAGGGTGAGCAGTTCTTC.

Concerning this clonotype itself: One junction end disagrees with the germline gene, perhaps due to a read error. The gene calls are TRBV27 and TRBJ2-5; 9 nucleotides align to TRBD2. CDR1 and CDR2 (germline): MNHEY, SMNVEV (reference sequence). This CDR3 is built from 15 residues. The CDR3 loop is CTSSPLAGAQETQYF. CDR3 coding DNA: TGTACCAGCAGTCCCTTAGCGGGGGCCCAAGAGACCCAGTACTTC.

This clonotype showed up just a few times. The V gene is TRBV7-8, the J gene TRBJ1-5; no clear D. Germline CDR1 and CDR2: SGHVS and FQNEAQ. Trimming removed 3 bases from V and 0 bases from J, with 12 bases in between. The CDR3 runs 16 residues. The CDR3 region is CASSLAGDYSNQPQHF. CDR3 sequence (DNA): TGTGCCAGCAGCTTGGCAGGAGATTATAGCAATCAGCCCCAGCATTTT. The complete variable domain, with remaining parts taken from reference TRBV7-8 and TRBJ1-5, reads GAGVSQSPRYKVAKRGQDVALRCDPISGHVSLFWYQQALGQGPEFLTYFQNEAQLDKSGLPSDRFFAERPEGSVSTLKIQRTQQEDSAVYLCASSLAGDYSNQPQHFGDGTRLSIL.

This clonotype was seen at least ten times. The chain combines TRBV9 with TRBJ2-1, with a weak D call TRBD2 (5 bases). The CDR3 is 15 residues long. Per the germline V gene, CDR1 is SGDLS and CDR2 is YYNGEE. V dropped 2 bases and J dropped 7 bases, with 16 bases sitting between them. CDR3 DNA sequence: TGTGCCAGCAGCGTCGCCAGCGGTTACGGGAATGAGCAGTTCTTC. Protein sequence: CASSVASGYGNEQFF.

This clonotype has at least ten counts. The CDR3 bases are TGTGCCACCAGTGACCGACTGCGGGAGGGCACCGGGGAGCTGTTTTTT. Amino acid sequence: CATSDRLREGTGELFF. The chain links TRBV24-1 to TRBJ2-2, with 9 bases aligning to TRBD2. Germline CDR1 and CDR2: KGHDR and SFDVKD. CDR3 size: 16 residues. Trimming at V came to 4 bases and at J to 4 bases, leaving 6 bases not matched to a gene.

This clonotype was counted at least ten times. The chain uses TRBV2 and TRBJ2-3; 9 bases fit TRBD2. The V and J ends lost 5 bases and 2 bases, in that order; junction bases with no gene match: 2. Per germline, CDR1 SNHLY and CDR2 FYNNEI. This CDR3 spans 14 amino acids. The CDR3 spells CASSSSGNTDTQYF. The CDR3, as DNA: TGTGCCAGCAGTTCTAGCGGGAACACAGATACGCAGTATTTT.

This clonotype came up a few times. J is TRBJ2-5 and V is TRBV19; 8 nucleotides agree with TRBD1. Germline CDR1 reads LNHDA; CDR2 reads SQIVND (reference sequence). V lost 6 bases to trimming and J lost 3 bases; unmatched junction nucleotides: 6. The CDR3 extends over 14 amino acids. CDR3 sequence (DNA): TGTGCCAGTAGCGAGAAGACAGGGGAAGAGACCCAGTACTTC. It encodes CASSEKTGEETQYF.

The gene calls are TRBV10-3 and TRBJ2-1; D is possibly TRBD2 (5 bases). This CDR3 contains 12 residues. Trimming cost V 10 bases and J 5 bases, with 12 bases left between them. CDR1 and CDR2 (germline): ENHRY, SYGVKD. The CDR3 protein is CATHGLNNEQFF. DNA of the CDR3: TGTGCCACCCACGGACTCAACAATGAGCAGTTCTTC.

At least ten counts were recorded for this clonotype. V is TRBV24-1 and J is TRBJ2-1; D might be TRBD2 (5 bases). CDR1 KGHDR and CDR2 SFDVKD come from the germline V gene. The CDR3 loop spans 12 amino acids. V was pared by 9 bases and J by 10 bases, with 15 bases between. CDR3 sequence: CATGRRTWEQFF. DNA of the CDR3: TGTGCCACCGGAAGACGGACTTGGGAGCAGTTCTTC.

The rearrangement links TRBV5-1 to TRBJ2-1, with D possibly TRBD2 on 6 matching bases. Trimming took 2 bases from V and 12 from J, leaving 9 bases between them. This CDR3 is built from 11 residues. Germline CDR1 SGHRS, CDR2 YFSETQ. The CDR3 DNA reads as TGCGCCAGCAGCTTAACGGGAGCGCAGTTCTTC. Its translation is CASSLTGAQFF.

This clonotype was picked up many times. The chain is built from TRBV7-3 and TRBJ2-1; the match to TRBD2 covers 7 bases. The CDR3 covers 16 residues. The V segment lost 5 bases and the J segment 2 bases; nucleotides outside the gene matches: 9. The germline V gene has CDR1 SGHTA and CDR2 FQGTGA. The CDR3 DNA reads TGTGCCAGCAGCCAGTTCGGCGGGAGTACCTACAATGAGCAGTTCTTC. Protein sequence: CASSQFGGSTYNEQFF.

The table lists this clonotype with many counts. The rearrangement uses TRBV6-1 and TRBJ1-5, with no clear D. Trimming shortened V by 2 bases and J by 5 bases, and 7 bases separated the two germline ends. Germline V gives CDR1 MNHNS, CDR2 SASEGT. The length of the CDR3 is 13 residues. The CDR3 nucleotides are TGTGCCAGCAGTGAAAGTTCGGATCAGCCCCAGCATTTT. Amino acids: CASSESSDQPQHF.

This clonotype was seen a handful of times. The chain couples TRBV24-1 to TRBJ2-3; the D call may be TRBD1 or TRBD2 (5 bases each). Germline V gene sequence: CDR1 KGHDR, CDR2 SFDVKD. Trimming took off 7 bases at V and 0 bases at J, with 10 bases between the two ends. The CDR3 contains 14 residues. CDR3 residues: CATSQGASTDTQYF. The DNA of the CDR3 is TGTGCCACCAGCCAGGGAGCTAGCACAGATACGCAGTATTTT.

The gene calls are TRBV4-1 and TRBJ1-2; D is possibly TRBD1 (6 bases). The germline V gene has CDR1 MGHRA and CDR2 YSYEKL. This CDR3 region has 14 residues. The V gene lost 5 bases and the J gene lost 6 bases, with 16 bases spanning the gap. As DNA, the CDR3 is TGCGCCAGCAGCGAGATTAGCAGGGGTGATGGCTACACCTTC. Translating gives CASSEISRGDGYTF.

This clonotype was detected many times. V usage is TRBV29-1 and J usage is TRBJ2-1, with 7 bases lining up with TRBD2. V lost 3 bases to trimming and J lost 8 bases; unmatched junction nucleotides: 10. This CDR3 has 14 amino acids. Germline lookup yields CDR1 SQVTM and CDR2 ANQGSEA. The CDR3 nucleotides read TGCAGCGTTGAGGGATGGGGAGGGGTCGATGAGCAGTTCTTC. It translates to CSVEGWGGVDEQFF.

The genes are TRBV7-9 and TRBJ2-1; D is uncertain. The CDR3 loop spans 13 amino acids. Trimming took 3 bases from V and 4 from J, leaving 7 bases between them. Germline CDR1 reads SEHNR; CDR2 reads FQNEAQ (reference sequence). CDR3 in DNA: TGTGCCAGCAGCTTCGTAGAGTACAATGAGCAGTTCTTC. It encodes CASSFVEYNEQFF.

In this sample, this clonotype turned up many times. This rearrangement joins TRBV2 to TRBJ1-2; TRBD1 aligns across 7 bases. V gave up 4 bases and J gave up 2 bases; unmatched junction bases: 7. This CDR3 is built from 15 residues. Germline V gene sequence: CDR1 SNHLY, CDR2 FYNNEI. The DNA of the CDR3 is TGTGCCAGCAGTGTTCGGCAGGGGGAAAACTATGGCTACACCTTC. Protein product: CASSVRQGENYGYTF.

This clonotype occurred many times. The chain couples TRBV29-1 to TRBJ2-5; 8 nucleotides agree with TRBD2. The CDR3 runs to 13 residues. The germline V gene encodes CDR1 SQVTM and CDR2 ANQGSEA. After removal of 4 bases from V and 3 bases from J, the junction contained 4 bases not matched to a gene. DNA for the CDR3: TGCAGCGTTGCCGTAGCGGGAAAAGAGACCCAGTACTTC. Translating it yields CSVAVAGKETQYF.

This clonotype has a handful of counts. The rearrangement links TRBV6-1 to TRBJ2-7, with TRBD2 matching over 10 bases. Germline CDR1 is MNHNS and CDR2 is SASEGT. The CDR3 extends over 14 amino acids. V shed 5 bases and J 3 bases; nucleotides not matched to a gene: 4. CDR3 DNA: TGTGCCAGCAGTTGGGGGACTAGCGACTACGAGCAGTACTTC. It encodes CASSWGTSDYEQYF.

The chain recombines TRBV19 with TRBJ2-3; 7 bases line up with TRBD1. The CDR3 extends over 13 amino acids. Germline CDR1 LNHDA, CDR2 SQIVND (reference sequence). The ends lost 10 bases at V and 1 base at J; junction bases unmatched: 5. The DNA of the CDR3 is TGTGCCACCAGGGGGACGGGCACAGATACGCAGTATTTT. This gives the protein CATRGTGTDTQYF.

This clonotype was counted many times. The chain combines TRBV12-3 or TRBV12-4 with TRBJ1-1; D remains ambiguous. The CDR3 extends over 14 amino acids. V shed 1 base and J shed 6 bases, with 12 bases lying between them. The CDR3 region has the DNA TGTGCCAGCAGTTTAGACATGGGGTGGCCTGAAGCTTTCTTT. Its protein product is CASSLDMGWPEAFF.

The rearrangement uses TRBV6-2 or TRBV6-3 and TRBJ1-2; 8 bases line up with TRBD1. The CDR3 has 14 amino acids. Germline V gene data show CDR1 as MNHEY and CDR2 as SVGEGT. J gave up 7 bases and V 1 base, and 5 bases lay outside the gene matches. This chain's CDR3 is CASSYFQGARGYTF. CDR3 sequence (DNA): TGTGCCAGCAGTTACTTCCAGGGGGCGCGTGGCTACACCTTC.

This clonotype came up many times. The CDR3 here is CASSFVTGGGKTQYF. The CDR3, as DNA: TGCGCCAGCAGCTTCGTGACAGGAGGTGGGAAGACCCAGTACTTC. This chain joins TRBV5-1 and TRBJ2-5, with D perhaps TRBD1 (6 bases). The V gene's germline CDR1 is SGHRS and CDR2 YFSETQ. The CDR3 contains 15 residues. The V and J ends lost 2 bases and 6 bases respectively, with 17 bases between them.

This clonotype was detected only a few times. This rearrangement joins TRBV6-1 to TRBJ2-7; D is uncertain. The germline CDR1 and CDR2 sequences are MNHNS and SASEGT. V was cut by 5 bases and J by 4 bases, with 15 bases left in between. This CDR3 is 14 amino acids long. The CDR3 sequence is CASSYEAAAYEQYF. The CDR3 region has the DNA TGTGCCAGCAGTTACGAGGCGGCAGCTTACGAGCAGTACTTC.

In its sample, this clonotype was seen many times. The chain combines TRBV2 with TRBJ2-3; weak D call: TRBD1 (6 bases). Looked up from germline, CDR1 is SNHLY and CDR2 is FYNNEI. CDR3 length: 14 amino acids. Trimming left V 10 bases short and J 1 base short, with 15 bases between. The CDR3 DNA is TGTGCCACCCTACAGGGTTGGGGCACAGATACGCAGTATTTT. Translation gives CATLQGWGTDTQYF.